This T cell receptor (beta chain) was found in a study of CD8 T cells in Susac syndrome. The multiple sclerosis controls consisted of treatment-naive patients with relapsing-remitting disease, either stable or active. After extraction with the RNeasy kit, 0.5 to 1 ug of the RNA was reverse transcribed using random hexamers. Amplification of TCR beta CDR3 by immunoSEQ multiplex PCR spanned 54 Vbeta and 13 Jbeta. TCRdb independently ran MiXCR on the immunoSEQ multiplex PCR reads; one entry per CDR3 protein. The data contain 200,000 to 250,000 distinct CDR3 sequences, 95% of them singletons. Germline values: CDR1 MNHEY, CDR2 SVGAGI. This CDR3 has 14 residues. J gave up 1 base and V 7 bases, and 3 bases lay outside the gene matches.

This chain joins TRBV6-5 and TRBJ2-7; 11 bases match TRBD1. This clonotype was sampled from a human donor with multiple sclerosis. What was sequenced was CD4+ T cells from PBMCs. The CDR3 coding sequence is TGTGCCAGCAAAGGACAGGGGGCTTCCTACGAGCAGTACTTC. Translated, it gives CASKGQGASYEQYF.